The rows below give T cell receptor beta chains drawn from one sample of a study of cytomegalovirus exposure and HLA in healthy donors. Measured with immunoSEQ multiplex PCR; TCRdb has only the in-frame clones, and not every one. This sample has under 200,000 clones; 75% to 90% occur once, and the top ten carry under 3%. The sample was PBMCs. These receptors all come from a male donor in good health and CMV-seronegative. The CDR3 runs from the conserved cysteine through the conserved F or W.

>TRBJ2-2|TRBV5-4
CASSFGGIGELFF
>-|TRBV10-1
CASSETGTGSYEQYF
>TRBJ1-5|TRBV7-2
CASSLDRGNQPQHF
>TRBJ2-7|TRBV9
CASSGRDRGIYEQYF
>TRBJ2-5|TRBV9
CASSGGGTSLQETQYF
>TRBJ1-1|TRBV30
CAWRRDRGLTEAFF
>TRBJ2-3|TRBV7-9
CASSSNPGGLVTDTQYF
>TRBJ1-5|TRBV7-9
CASSSRDSNQPQHF
>TRBJ2-5|TRBV28
CASSSLQGMAETQYF
>TRBJ2-2|TRBV7-9
CASTAAGELFF
>TRBJ2-5|TRBV5-8
CASSFWGLEETQYF
>TRBJ2-2|TRBV11-2
CASSGRGTVPTGELFF
>TRBJ2-1|TRBV10-1
CASSETGDSSYNEQFF
>TRBJ1-1|TRBV27
CASSSTGLATEAFF
>TRBJ2-7|TRBV7-2
CASSPGTGGYEQYF
>TRBJ2-7|TRBV5-1
CASSSLAGGTYEQYF
>TRBJ1-1|TRBV7-2
CASSLALWGEGEAFF
>TRBJ2-2|TRBV19
CASTGQANTGELFF
>TRBJ2-6|TRBV9
CASSGGGTAGANVLTF
>TRBJ2-1|TRBV2
CATRTSRADNEQFF
>TRBJ2-1|TRBV5-1
CASSLGQGKNEQFF
>TRBJ1-4|TRBV5-1
CASSSGGTDSSNEKLFF
>TRBJ1-1|TRBV2
CASSETWTSEAFF
>TRBJ2-3|TRBV5-1
CASSLGPWGHTDTQYF
>TRBJ2-1|TRBV9
CASSSSGTGANEQFF
>TRBJ2-5|TRBV6-5
CASSFRQWQETQYF
>TRBJ2-2|TRBV9
CASSVDRGGFFMDTGELFF
>TRBJ2-5|TRBV7-9
CASSPGTLRRETQYF
>TRBJ1-5|TRBV7-8
CASSFGGFQPQHF
>TRBJ2-7|TRBV6-1
CASSVEFGQSWYEQYF
>TRBJ1-1|TRBV5-5
CASSLSRGTALNTEAFF
>TRBJ2-1|TRBV4-1
CASSQPGGRNEQFF
>TRBJ1-6|TRBV7-9
CASSLRGTGDSPLHF
>TRBJ2-7|TRBV5-1
CASGAGTGGAEQYF
>TRBJ1-4|TRBV15
CATSRERGATNEKLFF
>TRBJ2-3|TRBV30
CAWSGAGGASDTQYF
>TRBJ2-2|TRBV9
CASSVDRTANTGELFF
>TRBJ1-3|TRBV7-6
CASSLVGTGNGNTIYF
>TRBJ1-1|TRBV7-6
CASSLGQGMFSSEAFF
>TRBJ2-5|TRBV5-1
CASSPTTASRETQYF
>TRBJ2-1|TRBV9
CASSAFTGHYNEQFF
>TRBJ1-1|TRBV18
CASSPRTGRGNTEAFF
>TRBJ2-5|TRBV5-4
CASSSTGIPTSGEETQYF
>TRBJ1-3|TRBV20-1
CSARVGNTIYF
>TRBJ1-4|TRBV5-1
CASSLGQGAKEKLFF
>TRBJ1-5|TRBV19
CASSIDRGFDQPQHF
>TRBJ1-1|TRBV2
CASSDQGNTEAFF
>TRBJ1-2|TRBV6-6
CASTGGYGYTF
>TRBJ2-6|TRBV30
CAWSVWGGSRGANVLTF